This T cell receptor beta chain emerged from a study of human T cells and chemical hapten exposure. Study-level points and caveats: No alteration of TCRs above 1 in 1000 frequency was seen with DPC sensitization.

Time point noted: healthy volunteer bleed at 2 weeks. The template was total RNA from unfractionated whole blood. This clonotype turned up a few times. Its antigen is still unknown. The study used a library that attached unique molecular identifiers to individual cDNA molecules. One entry per CDR3 protein results from TCRdb running MiXCR on the RACE reads. The data hold 100,000 to 150,000 distinct CDR3 sequences, with approximately 9.5% observed a single time. This receptor was identified in a male donor in good health. Some clones in this sample may be carry-over from other donors' samples. Sequencing input: whole blood.

The CDR3 protein is CSVTRNTGELFF. The CDR3 DNA reads TGCAGCGTCACACGAAACACCGGGGAGCTGTTTTTT. V and J are TRBV29-1 and TRBJ2-2; D gene uncertain. CDR1 and CDR2 from the germline V gene are SQVTM and ANQGSEA. The CDR3 totals 12 residues. Trimming took off 6 bases at V and 2 bases at J, with 7 bases between the two ends.